The TCR beta chain under discussion was sequenced for a study of CD8 T cells in Susac syndrome. In blood CD8+ and CD4+ T cells, TCR beta underwent sequencing. The multiple sclerosis controls comprised treatment-naive patients whose relapsing-remitting disease was stable or active. Bulk CD8+ and CD4+ cells came from magnetic negative isolation; CD8+ TEMRA by FACS. This CDR3 spans 15 amino acids. Trimming shortened V by 1 base and J by 1 base, and 10 bases separated the two germline ends. In germline, CDR1 is SEHNR, CDR2 FQNEAQ (reference sequence). RNA, at about 0.45 to 1 ug, was reverse transcribed with random hexamers. immunoSEQ multiplex PCR amplified TCR beta CDR3 across 54 Vbeta, 13 Jbeta. From the immunoSEQ multiplex PCR reads, TCRdb called clonotypes with MiXCR, one entry per CDR3 protein. The sample lists about 250,000 distinct CDR3 sequences; 93% were seen once.

The clonotype comes from a human donor with multiple sclerosis. This chain links TRBV7-9 with TRBJ1-1; D is ambiguous. Source material: CD4+ T cells from PBMCs. CDR3 amino acids: CASSLGRVENTEAFF. CDR3 bases: TGTGCCAGCAGCTTAGGTCGGGTGGAGAACACTGAAGCTTTCTTT. The complete variable domain, with remaining parts taken from reference TRBV7-9 and TRBJ1-1, reads DTGVSQNPRHKITKRGQNVTFRCDPISEHNRLYWYRQTLGQGPEFLTYFQNEAQLEKSRLLSDRFSAERPKGSFSTLEIQRTEQGDSAMYLCASSLGRVENTEAFFGQGTRLTVV.